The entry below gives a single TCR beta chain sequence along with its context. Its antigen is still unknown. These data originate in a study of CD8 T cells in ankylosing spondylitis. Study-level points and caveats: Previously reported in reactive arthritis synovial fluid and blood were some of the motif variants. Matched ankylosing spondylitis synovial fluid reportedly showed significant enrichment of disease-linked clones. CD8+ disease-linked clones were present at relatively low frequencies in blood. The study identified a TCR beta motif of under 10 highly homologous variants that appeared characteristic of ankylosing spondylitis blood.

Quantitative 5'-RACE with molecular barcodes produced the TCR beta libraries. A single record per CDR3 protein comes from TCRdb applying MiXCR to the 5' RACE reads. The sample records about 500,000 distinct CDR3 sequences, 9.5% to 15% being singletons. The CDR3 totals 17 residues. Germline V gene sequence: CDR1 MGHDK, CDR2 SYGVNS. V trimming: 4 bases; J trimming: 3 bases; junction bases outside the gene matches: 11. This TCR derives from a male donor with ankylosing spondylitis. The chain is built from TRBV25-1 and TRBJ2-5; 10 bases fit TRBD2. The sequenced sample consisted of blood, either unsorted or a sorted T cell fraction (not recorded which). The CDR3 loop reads CASSGRTAGGPKETQYF. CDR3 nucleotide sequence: TGTGCCAGCAGTGGCCGGACAGCGGGAGGGCCTAAAGAGACCCAGTACTTC.